This T cell receptor beta chain was sequenced during a study of identical twins. Germline CDR1 reads DFQATT; CDR2 reads SNEGSKA (reference sequence). V lost 2 bases, J lost 5 bases, and 13 bases lay in between. This CDR3 comprises 14 residues. TCRdb called the 5' RACE reads again in MiXCR, with one record for every CDR3 protein. The repertoire includes roughly 1.6 million distinct CDR3 sequences, 25% to 35% of them detected once, and under 0.35% sits in the top ten. Sequencing input: cord blood. This clonotype originated in a newborn girl in good health. The chain employs TRBV20-1 and TRBJ1-5; D unclear. The CDR3 loop reads CSARSGLGYQPQHF. Written as DNA, the CDR3 is TGCAGTGCTAGATCGGGGTTGGGGTATCAGCCCCAGCATTTT.